This T cell receptor beta chain was identified during a study of early T cells in non-severe SARS-CoV-2 infection. Study at large: Sequenced bulk RNA came from whole blood that was unsorted, and chains were unpaired. The study, taken as a whole, reports: Clonotype matching in VDJdb favored anti-spike CD8 responses and did not capture private and CD4 specificities.

Molecules of cDNA were individually given unique molecular identifiers that were attached to them. TCRdb re-called the 5' RACE reads with MiXCR, one entry per CDR3 protein. This table holds tens of thousands of distinct CDR3 sequences, more than 4.5% found once. The CDR3 spans 16 residues. Germline values: CDR1 SEHNR, CDR2 FQNEAQ (reference sequence). Trimming left V 4 bases short and J 3 bases short, with 18 bases between. As for this clonotype: Its antigen is not identified.

The source of this sequence is an adult who was a healthcare worker with PCR-confirmed SARS-CoV-2 infection or an uninfected control (not recorded which). The chain is built from TRBV7-9 and TRBJ1-1; D gene uncertain. What was sequenced was whole blood. The CDR3 reads CASSSIAGRLDTEAFF. The CDR3 DNA reads TGTGCCAGCAGCTCCATAGCGGGTCGGTTGGACACTGAAGCTTTCTTT.